This TCR beta chain emerged from a study of PD-1 blockade in classical Hodgkin lymphoma. Study results and limitations: Baseline diversity was lower in partial responders and progressors than complete responders. TCR diversity in CD4+, not CD8+, cells rose significantly by C4D1. Differences between repertoires have undefined causes, possibly disease activity or prior therapy.

V was pared by 7 bases and J by 1 base, with 13 bases between. Germline V lookup: CDR1 LNHDA, CDR2 SQIVND (reference sequence). The CDR3 length is 14 residues. The table came from immunoSEQ multiplex PCR; TCRdb's copy has only in-frame clones and leaves some out. Of some 90,000 clones listed, about 93% are singletons. To note about this clone: Its antigen is unidentified.

No patient escaped relapse after autologous stem cell transplantation, and brentuximab vedotin exposure varied. Best response was recorded as complete response, partial response or progressive disease. The sequencing used peripheral blood mononuclear cells (PBMCs), collected before the second cycle of nivolumab. The chain joins TRBV19 to TRBJ1-1; D is ambiguous. The TCR originated in a human donor with classical Hodgkin lymphoma. DNA of the CDR3: TGTGCCAGTAAACCGCGGCAGCCGAACACTGAAGCTTTCTTT. Its protein is CASKPRQPNTEAFF.